The 14 T cell receptor beta chains in this list originate from one sample, sequenced in a study of blood T cell repertoires in COVID-19. Only in-frame clones appear in the TCRdb table, and some are missing; sequencing was by immunoSEQ multiplex PCR. Among some 120,000 clones listed, around 82% were seen once. The material sequenced was peripheral blood. These receptors all come from a woman in her twenties or thirties who had recovered from COVID-19.

The gene calls are TRBV7-2 and TRBJ2-1; TRBD1 matches 7 bases. In germline, CDR1 is SGHTA, CDR2 FQGNSA. The J segment lost 1 base and the V segment lost 5 bases, leaving 5 bases of the junction unmatched. CDR3 length equals 15 residues. As DNA, the CDR3 is TGTGCCAGCAGCCTGGGACAGCATTCCTACAATGAGCAGTTCTTC. Its protein product is CASSLGQHSYNEQFF.

The sample holds one count of this clone. The chain has TRBV7-3 and TRBJ2-3, with 9 bases lining up with TRBD2. J gave up 2 bases and V 0 bases, and 6 bases lay outside the gene matches. The length of the CDR3 is 17 residues. Looked up from germline, CDR1 is SGHTA and CDR2 is FQGTGA. This CDR3 is CASSLTGIAGATDTQYF. DNA of the CDR3: TGTGCCAGCAGCTTAACTGGAATAGCGGGGGCCACAGATACGCAGTATTTT.

This clone was detected only once. The J gene is TRBJ1-5, the V gene TRBV7-8; no firm D call. Germline V lookup: CDR1 SGHVS, CDR2 FQNEAQ. The CDR3 loop spans 15 amino acids. Deletions cut 1 base from V and 7 bases from J, with 14 bases between. CDR3 in amino acids: CASSLVVADTQPQHF. For the CDR3, the DNA is TGTGCCAGCAGCTTAGTCGTAGCCGATACCCAGCCCCAGCATTTT.

V gene TRBV19 combines with J gene TRBJ2-3; 7 positions agree with TRBD2. CDR3 length: 16 amino acids. Germline loops: CDR1 LNHDA, CDR2 SQIVND (reference sequence). With V trimmed by 0 bases and J by 4 bases, 7 bases remained unmatched. The DNA of the CDR3 is TGTGCCAGTAGTATAGAGGGCGGGAGCATCTCAGATACGCAGTATTTT. It codes for CASSIEGGSISDTQYF.

The V gene is TRBV6-6, the J gene TRBJ2-3, with 8 bases identical to TRBD1. Trimming cost V 6 bases and J 6 bases; bases outside gene matches: 11. Germline assignment: CDR1 MNHNY and CDR2 SVGAGI (reference sequence). The CDR3 has 15 residues. CDR3 amino acids: CASRTRDRGFDTQYF. Written as DNA, the CDR3 is TGTGCCAGCAGGACACGAGACAGGGGTTTCGATACGCAGTATTTT.

CDR3 DNA sequence: TGTGCCACCAGTCGGGACAGGGAGGCTGAAGCTTTCTTT. Its translation is CATSRDREAEAFF. The rearrangement joins TRBV15 to TRBJ1-1; 9 bases align to TRBD1. This CDR3 spans 13 amino acids. Germline lookup yields CDR1 LNHNV and CDR2 YYDKDF (reference sequence). With 6 bases clipped from V and 6 bases from J, the junction kept 5 bases outside the gene matches. Full variable domain (outside the CDR3, taken from reference TRBV15 and TRBJ1-1): DAMVIQNPRYQVTQFGKPVTLSCSQTLNHNVMYWYQQKSSQAPKLLFHYYDKDFNNEADTPDNFQSRRPNTSFCFLDIRSPGLGDTAMYLCATSRDREAEAFFGQGTRLTVV.

This sequence joins TRBV29-1 and TRBJ2-5, with D uncertain. This CDR3 is 10 amino acids long. Germline V lookup: CDR1 SQVTM, CDR2 ANQGSEA. Here the CDR3 reads CSAIFETQYF. The CDR3 DNA sequence: TGCAGTGCTATTTTCGAGACCCAGTACTTC.

The chain employs TRBV11-2 and TRBJ2-1, with D possibly being TRBD1 (7 bases). The V end lost 2 bases, the J end lost 0 bases, and 14 bases lay between the germline ends. The CDR3 runs to 17 residues. Germline CDR1 and CDR2: SGHAT and FQNNGV. CDR3 sequence (DNA): TGTGCCAGCAGCTTAAGGGACAGCGGGTCCTCCTACAATGAGCAGTTCTTC. Its protein is CASSLRDSGSSYNEQFF.

V gene TRBV2 combines with J gene TRBJ1-3; 8 bases fit TRBD1. Trimming took 8 bases from V and 0 from J; bases not matched to a gene: 3. Per the germline V gene, CDR1 is SNHLY and CDR2 is FYNNEI. The CDR3 extends over 14 amino acids. The CDR3 loop reads CASLTGGSGNTIYF. The CDR3 coding sequence is TGTGCCAGCCTCACAGGGGGCTCTGGAAACACCATATATTTT.

The V and J genes are TRBV28 and TRBJ1-5; 11 bases are shared with TRBD1. Germline V gives CDR1 MDHEN, CDR2 SYDVKM. The V segment lost 6 bases and the J segment 2 bases; nucleotides outside the gene matches: 6. The CDR3 sequence is 16 residues long. The CDR3 DNA reads as TGTGCCAGCAGCCCTGGACAGGGGGCGGGCAATCAGCCCCAGCATTTT. This codes for CASSPGQGAGNQPQHF.

The chain combines TRBV19 with TRBJ2-5; 8 bases line up with TRBD1. Germline V gene data show CDR1 as LNHDA and CDR2 as SQIVND (reference sequence). The CDR3 runs 13 residues. Trimming at V came to 6 bases and at J to 2 bases, leaving 2 bases not matched to a gene. Here the CDR3 DNA reads TGTGCCAGTAGCAACAGGGGGCAAGAGACCCAGTACTTC. Encoded protein: CASSNRGQETQYF.

The chain uses TRBV27 and TRBJ1-1, with 8 bases matching TRBD1. V was pared by 4 bases and J by 5 bases, with 6 bases of the junction left unmatched. The CDR3 has 14 residues. CDR1 is MNHEY, CDR2 SMNVEV, per germline (reference sequence). The CDR3 bases are TGTGCCAGCAGTTCCGGACAGGGAAGTACTGAAGCTTTCTTT. This codes for CASSSGQGSTEAFF.

The V and J genes are TRBV29-1 and TRBJ1-2; D gene ambiguous. The CDR3 length is 11 residues. The germline CDR1 and CDR2 sequences are SQVTM and ANQGSEA. V was shortened by 4 bases and J by 4 bases, with 7 bases between the two germline ends. As DNA, the CDR3 is TGCAGCGTTGTCGCGAGCTATGGCTACACCTTC. Translating it yields CSVVASYGYTF. Full variable domain (outside the CDR3, taken from reference TRBV29-1 and TRBJ1-2): SAVISQKPSRDICQRGTSLTIQCQVDSQVTMMFWYRQQPGQSLTLIATANQGSEATYESGFVIDKFPISRPNLTFSTLTVSNMSPEDSSIYLCSVVASYGYTFGSGTRLTVV.

The V and J genes are TRBV2 and TRBJ2-7, with TRBD1 as a possible D gene (6 bases). CDR3 length: 12 residues. CDR1 is SNHLY, CDR2 FYNNEI, per germline. Trimming took 11 bases from V and 4 from J, leaving 15 bases between them. The CDR3 region has the DNA TGTGCCGGGGGACAACTCAGTTACGAGCAGTACTTC. This sequence encodes CAGGQLSYEQYF.